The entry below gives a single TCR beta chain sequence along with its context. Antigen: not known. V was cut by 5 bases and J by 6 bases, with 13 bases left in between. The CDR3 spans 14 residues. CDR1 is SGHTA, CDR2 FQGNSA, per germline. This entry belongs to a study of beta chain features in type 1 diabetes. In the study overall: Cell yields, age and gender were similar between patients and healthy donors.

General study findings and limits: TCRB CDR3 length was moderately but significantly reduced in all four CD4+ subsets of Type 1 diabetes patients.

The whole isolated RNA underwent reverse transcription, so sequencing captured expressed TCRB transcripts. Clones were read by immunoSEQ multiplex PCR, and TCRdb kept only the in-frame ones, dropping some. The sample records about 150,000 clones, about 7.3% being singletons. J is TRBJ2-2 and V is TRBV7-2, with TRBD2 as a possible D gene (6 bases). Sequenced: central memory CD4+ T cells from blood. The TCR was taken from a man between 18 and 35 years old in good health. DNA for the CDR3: TGTGCCAGCAGCCCCCAGAGGAGGGCCGGGGAGCTGTTTTTT. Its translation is CASSPQRRAGELFF.